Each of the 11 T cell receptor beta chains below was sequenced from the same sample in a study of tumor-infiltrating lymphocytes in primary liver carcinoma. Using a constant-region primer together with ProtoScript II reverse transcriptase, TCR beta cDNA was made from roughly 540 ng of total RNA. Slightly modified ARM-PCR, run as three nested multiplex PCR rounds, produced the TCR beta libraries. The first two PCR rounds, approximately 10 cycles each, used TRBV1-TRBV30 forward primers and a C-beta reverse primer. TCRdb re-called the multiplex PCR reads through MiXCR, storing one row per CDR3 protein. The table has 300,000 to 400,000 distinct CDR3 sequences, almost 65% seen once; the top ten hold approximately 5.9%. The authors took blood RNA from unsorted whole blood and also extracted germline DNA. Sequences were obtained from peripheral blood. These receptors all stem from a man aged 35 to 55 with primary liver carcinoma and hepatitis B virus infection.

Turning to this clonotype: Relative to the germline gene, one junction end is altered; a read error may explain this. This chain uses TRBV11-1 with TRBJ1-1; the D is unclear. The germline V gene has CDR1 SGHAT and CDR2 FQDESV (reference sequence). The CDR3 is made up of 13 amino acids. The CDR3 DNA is TGTGCCAGCAGCTTCTCGATGAACACTGAAGCTTCCTTT. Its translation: CASSFSMNTEASF.

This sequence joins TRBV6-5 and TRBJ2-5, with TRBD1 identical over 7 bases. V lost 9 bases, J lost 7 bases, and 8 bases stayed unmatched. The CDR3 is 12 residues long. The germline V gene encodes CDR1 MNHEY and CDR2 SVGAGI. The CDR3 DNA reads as TGTGCCAGTAAGGCAGGGGGAATGACCCAGTACTTC. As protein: CASKAGGMTQYF.

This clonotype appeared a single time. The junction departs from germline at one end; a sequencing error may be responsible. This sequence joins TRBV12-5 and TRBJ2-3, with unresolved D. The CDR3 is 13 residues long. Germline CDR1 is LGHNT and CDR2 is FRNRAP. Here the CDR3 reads CASGLGAPDMQYF. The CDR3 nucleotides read TGTGCTAGTGGTTTGGGGGCCCCAGATATGCAGTATTTT.

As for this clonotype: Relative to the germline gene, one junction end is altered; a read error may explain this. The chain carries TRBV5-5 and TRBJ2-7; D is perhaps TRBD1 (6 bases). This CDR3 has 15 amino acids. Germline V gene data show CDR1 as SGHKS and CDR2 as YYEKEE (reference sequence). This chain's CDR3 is CAGSQSGVGSYEQYF. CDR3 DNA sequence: TGTGCCGGCAGCCAGTCAGGGGTAGGATCCTACGAGCAGTACTTC.

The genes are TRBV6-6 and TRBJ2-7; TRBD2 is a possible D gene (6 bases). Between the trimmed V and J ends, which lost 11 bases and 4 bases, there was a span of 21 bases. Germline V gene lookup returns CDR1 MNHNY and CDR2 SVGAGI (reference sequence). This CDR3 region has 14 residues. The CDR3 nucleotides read TGTGCCTGTAGAGAGGGCCCCGGGGGATACGAGCAGTACTTC. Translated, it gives CACREGPGGYEQYF.

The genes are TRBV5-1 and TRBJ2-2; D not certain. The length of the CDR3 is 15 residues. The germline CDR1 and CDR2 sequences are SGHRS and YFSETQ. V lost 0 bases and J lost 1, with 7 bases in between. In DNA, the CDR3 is TGCGCCAGCAGCTTGGCACAGAAGAACACCGGGGAGCTGTTTTTT. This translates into CASSLAQKNTGELFF.

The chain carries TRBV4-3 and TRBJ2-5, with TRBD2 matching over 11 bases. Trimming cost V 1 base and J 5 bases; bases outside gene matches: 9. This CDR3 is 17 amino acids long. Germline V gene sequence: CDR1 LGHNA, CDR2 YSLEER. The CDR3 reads CASSQAASGRTGETQYF. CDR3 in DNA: TGCGCCAGCAGCCAAGCGGCTAGCGGGAGGACTGGTGAGACCCAGTACTTC.

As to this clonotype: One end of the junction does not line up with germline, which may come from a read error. This CDR3 reads CASSFGDLIEALF. CDR3 bases: TGTGCCAGCAGCTTCGGGGACCTCATTGAAGCTCTCTTT. The chain combines TRBV7-9 with TRBJ1-1; D might be TRBD1 (5 bases). The CDR3 has 13 residues. The germline V gene encodes CDR1 SEHNR and CDR2 FQNEAQ (reference sequence). The full variable domain, completed using reference TRBV7-9 and TRBJ1-1, is DTGVSQNPRHKITKRGQNVTFRCDPISEHNRLYWYRQTLGQGPEFLTYFQNEAQLEKSRLLSDRFSAERPKGSFSTLEIQRTEQGDSAMYLCASSFGDLIEALFGQGTRLTVV.

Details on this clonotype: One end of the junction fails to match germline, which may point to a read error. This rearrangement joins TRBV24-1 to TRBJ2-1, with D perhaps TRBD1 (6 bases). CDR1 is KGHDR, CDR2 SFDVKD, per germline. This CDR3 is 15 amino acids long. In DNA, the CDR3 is TGTGCCACCGGTGACCGGGACAAGGGGCACAATGAGCAGTTCTTC. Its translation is CATGDRDKGHNEQFF.

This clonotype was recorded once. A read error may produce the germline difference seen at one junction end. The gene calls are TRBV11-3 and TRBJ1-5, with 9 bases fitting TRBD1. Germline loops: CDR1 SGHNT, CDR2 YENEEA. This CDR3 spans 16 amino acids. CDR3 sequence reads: CASSLGKTGGDAAQAF. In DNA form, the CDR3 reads TGTGCCAGCAGCTTAGGCAAAACAGGGGGCGATGCAGCCCAAGCATTT. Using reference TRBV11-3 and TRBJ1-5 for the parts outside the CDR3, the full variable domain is EAGVVQSPRYKIIEKKQPVAFWCNPISGHNTLYWYLQNLGQGPELLIRYENEEAVDDSQLPKDRFSAERLKGVDSTLKIQPAELGDSAVYLCASSLGKTGGDAAQAFGDGTRLSIL.

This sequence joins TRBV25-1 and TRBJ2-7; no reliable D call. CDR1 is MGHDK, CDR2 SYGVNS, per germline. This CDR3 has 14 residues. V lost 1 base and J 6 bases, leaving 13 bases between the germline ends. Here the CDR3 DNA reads TGTGCCAGCAGTGAATCGCGCTCCCGGGCCGAGCAGTACTTC. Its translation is CASSESRSRAEQYF.